This T cell receptor (beta chain) was documented in a study of beta chain features in type 1 diabetes. Sequenced material consisted of expressed TCRB transcripts (all of the isolated RNA was reverse transcribed). Produced via immunoSEQ multiplex PCR; TCRdb's table is partial and in-frame only. The repertoire holds hundreds of thousands of clones, with around 30% as singletons. This clone showed up just a few times. Its cognate antigen is unknown. Trimming took 2 bases from V and 6 from J, leaving 11 bases between them. The CDR3 contains 13 residues. Looked up from germline, CDR1 is GTSNPN and CDR2 is SVGIG (reference sequence). Study-level results: There was a moderate but significant shortening of TCRB CDR3s in all four CD4+ subsets of Type 1 diabetes patients.

The receptor was isolated from a man aged 18 to 29 in good health. Sequencing input: naive CD4+ T cells from blood. V is TRBV30 and J is TRBJ1-5; D perhaps matches TRBD1 (5 bases). CDR3 coding DNA: TGTGCCTGGAGTCCAGGGCTCGGTCAGCCCCAGCATTTT. It codes for CAWSPGLGQPQHF. Drawing the rest from reference TRBV30 and TRBJ1-5, the complete variable domain is SQTIHQWPATLVQPVGSPLSLECTVEGTSNPNLYWYRQAAGRGLQLLFYSVGIGQISSEVPQNLSASRPQDRQFILSSKKLLLSDSGFYLCAWSPGLGQPQHFGDGTRLSIL.